The rows below give T cell receptor beta chains drawn from one sample of a study of patients and donors after allogeneic stem cell transplantation. A single record per CDR3 protein comes from TCRdb applying MiXCR to the RT-PCR reads. Among hundreds of thousands of distinct CDR3 sequences listed, 15% to 20% were seen once. Material for sequencing was blood, either unsorted or a sorted T cell fraction (not recorded which). These receptors were taken from a human donor who was either an allogeneic HSCT recipient or a stem cell or donor lymphocyte infusion donor (not recorded which). It is not recorded whose cells these are; they may come from a transplant donor. Each CDR3 is given with its conserved first and last residue. Fields, in order: V gene, J gene, CDR3 protein.

>TRBV6-1|TRBJ2-7
CASSENRGRFEQYF
>TRBV4-3|TRBJ2-7
CASSQRDGDAFYEQYF
>TRBV7-2|TRBJ2-4
CASSLEGSAKNIQYF
>TRBV5-1|TRBJ2-1
CASSSGTSGNNEQFF
>TRBV7-9|TRBJ1-2
CASSPGPSYTF
>TRBV7-8|TRBJ2-7
CASSSEGSRGLNEQYF
>TRBV11-2|TRBJ2-3
CASSRRLARYTDTQYF
>TRBV11-2|TRBJ2-4
CASAWEQGLAGLAKNIQYF
>TRBV9|TRBJ1-1
CASSPQTEAFF
>TRBV7-9|TRBJ1-1
CASSLGGRYWEAFF
>TRBV5-1|TRBJ2-2
CASRWALGKPNTGELFF
>TRBV25-1|TRBJ1-2
CASRTPRGYTF
>TRBV18|TRBJ2-1
CASSPGLARYNEQFF
>TRBV30|TRBJ2-2
CAWSIRSSGRLNTGELFF
>TRBV2|TRBJ2-3
CASSVRSSTDTQYF
>TRBV12-3/TRBV12-4|TRBJ2-1
CASAGERGGEQFF
>TRBV20-1|TRBJ2-3
CSASGGGFTDTQYF
>TRBV6-5|TRBJ1-2
CASSYSRDRDGYTF
>TRBV6-1|TRBJ2-7
CASRPTGTGSHEQYF
>TRBV5-1|TRBJ2-6
CASSSGTAGANVLTF
>TRBV6-1|TRBJ1-1
CASTKRGVTEAFF
>TRBV7-9|TRBJ1-2
CASSLVGESDYGYTF
>TRBV5-1|TRBJ2-7
CASSAHLSYEQYF
>TRBV6-1|TRBJ2-1
CASTRTVTYNEQFF
>TRBV11-2|TRBJ1-3
CASRRPGQGAPVSGNTIYF
>TRBV4-2|TRBJ2-5
CASSQLSGGFAETQYF
>TRBV12-3/TRBV12-4|TRBJ1-2
CASSRDRVFSGYTF
>TRBV2|TRBJ2-2
CASSAIFPNTGELFF
>TRBV25-1|TRBJ1-4
CASAYSRGPFNEKLFF
>TRBV18|TRBJ2-2
CASSPDGELFF
>TRBV7-6|TRBJ2-1
CASSLVTDSLSSYNEQFF
>TRBV7-2|TRBJ1-1
CASRRGQKNTEAFF
>TRBV5-1|TRBJ2-1
CASSSGTSGSIPYNEQFF
>TRBV5-1|TRBJ2-5
CASRVVAGERETQYF
>TRBV5-4|TRBJ2-7
CASSLDRLKDEQYF
>TRBV4-3|TRBJ2-2
CASSGAENTGELFF
>TRBV4-3|TRBJ2-3
CASSRLRAGVRTDTQYF
>TRBV12-3/TRBV12-4|TRBJ2-2
CASSLKRNTGELFF
>TRBV7-3|TRBJ2-1
CASSLGGLKGGEQFF
>TRBV2|TRBJ1-2
CASSSVPDSRYGYTF
>TRBV2|TRBJ2-2
CAGDSANTGELFF
>TRBV11-2|TRBJ2-7
CASSLNSREQYF
>TRBV6-1|TRBJ2-6
CASRTSTRSGANVLTF
>TRBV12-3/TRBV12-4|TRBJ2-4
CASTPGLAGGYHGNIQYF
>TRBV20-1|TRBJ2-1
CSAELAGDYNEQFF